This T cell receptor beta chain was captured by sequencing in a study of patients and donors after allogeneic stem cell transplantation. The germline V and J ends were trimmed by 3 bases and 4 bases, with 16 bases remaining between them. Germline V gene lookup returns CDR1 MNHEY and CDR2 SMNVEV (reference sequence). The length of the CDR3 is 15 residues. TCRdb reanalysed the RT-PCR reads using MiXCR and keeps one entry per CDR3 protein. Of about 200,000 distinct CDR3 sequences in the sample, roughly two fifths were seen once. This clonotype was detected only a few times. What was sequenced was blood, either unsorted or a sorted T cell fraction (not recorded which). V gene TRBV27 combines with J gene TRBJ2-7; D is uncertain. The sequence came from a human donor who was either an allogeneic HSCT recipient or a stem cell or donor lymphocyte infusion donor (not recorded which). It is not recorded whose cells these are; they may come from a transplant donor. CDR3 in DNA: TGTGCCAGCAGTTTTACAAGGACGGCGATATACGAGCAGTACTTC. This translates into CASSFTRTAIYEQYF.